These 8 T cell receptor beta chains share one sample of origin, sequenced in a study of T cell repertoires in cytomegalovirus infection. TCRdb analysed the reads with MiXCR anew, one entry per CDR3 protein. Counted here are roughly 860,000 distinct CDR3 sequences, about 30% occurring once; the ten biggest clones make up around 12%. These TCRs' antigens remain unknown. The sample in question was cultured CD8+ T cells from PBMCs, obtained from culture after CMV antigen stimulation. These receptors were taken from a human donor in good health (CMV status not recorded). Some clones in this sample may be carry-over from other donors' samples.

The J gene is TRBJ2-2, the V gene TRBV11-2; TRBD1 matches at 8 bases. CDR1 is SGHAT, CDR2 FQNNGV, per germline. The CDR3 loop spans 16 amino acids. The junction had 5 bases not matched to a gene; V was cut back by 0 bases and J by 5 bases. The CDR3 here is CASSLDTRTGTGELFF. CDR3 coding DNA: TGTGCCAGCAGCTTAGATACGAGGACAGGGACCGGGGAGCTGTTTTTT.

This clonotype was counted at least ten times. The chain recombines TRBV6-6 with TRBJ2-7, with 8 positions matching TRBD1. Germline values: CDR1 MNHNY, CDR2 SVGAGI (reference sequence). The trim removed 6 bases at V and 1 base at J, leaving 2 bases unmatched. This CDR3 region has 13 residues. The CDR3 sequence: CASRGQASYEQYV. The CDR3 DNA reads TGTGCCAGCAGGGGACAGGCATCCTACGAGCAGTACGTC.

The chain is built from TRBV10-3 and TRBJ2-2; 8 bases map to TRBD1. This CDR3 contains 17 residues. CDR1 and CDR2 (germline): ENHRY, SYGVKD. Trimming removed 4 bases from V and 3 bases from J; junction bases left unmatched: 10. Here the CDR3 DNA reads TGTGCCATCAGTGGGGGGAGACAGGGGCCAGACACCGGGGAGCTGTTTTTT. Encoded protein: CAISGGRQGPDTGELFF.

The CDR3 sequence is CATSDLDASGGDTDTQYF. DNA for the CDR3: TGTGCCACCAGTGACCTCGATGCTAGCGGGGGGGACACAGATACGCAGTATTTT. V gene TRBV24-1 combines with J gene TRBJ2-3; the match to TRBD2 covers 12 bases. The CDR3 spans 18 residues. Unmatched junction bases numbered 9, after V lost 4 bases and J lost 2 bases. Germline values: CDR1 KGHDR, CDR2 SFDVKD.

This clonotype has at least ten counts. This sequence joins TRBV6-5 and TRBJ2-3, with TRBD2 identical over 14 bases. The CDR3 runs to 17 residues. Germline V gene sequence: CDR1 MNHEY, CDR2 SVGAGI. Losses at the gene ends were 6 bases for V and 0 bases for J; bases not matched to a gene: 5. Here the CDR3 reads CASSRTSGGLSTDTQYF. DNA of the CDR3: TGTGCCAGCAGCCGGACTAGCGGGGGGCTTAGCACAGATACGCAGTATTTT.

This rearrangement joins TRBV14 to TRBJ2-5; TRBD2 matches at 9 bases. The CDR3 is 14 residues long. Germline CDR1 SGHDN, CDR2 FVKESK. J lost 4 bases, V lost 3 bases, and 3 bases had no gene match. CDR3 in amino acids: CASSHPTSGETQYF. For the CDR3, the DNA is TGTGCCAGCAGCCACCCGACTAGCGGAGAGACCCAGTACTTC.

This clonotype came up a few times. CDR3 DNA: TGTGCCAGCAGCTCCCAGTATGAGGATGAGCAGTTCTTC. It translates to CASSSQYEDEQFF. The chain joins TRBV7-9 to TRBJ2-1; D uncertain. With 4 bases removed from V and 8 bases from J, the gap between germline ends came to 12 bases. Per the germline V gene, CDR1 is SEHNR and CDR2 is FQNEAQ (reference sequence). CDR3 length: 13 residues.

The rearrangement uses TRBV7-9 and TRBJ2-3, with TRBD2 as a possible D gene (6 bases). V was pared by 5 bases and J by 2 bases, with 17 bases between. Looked up from germline, CDR1 is SEHNR and CDR2 is FQNEAQ (reference sequence). The CDR3 loop spans 16 amino acids. CDR3 residues: CASSVEEGPSTDTQYF. The CDR3 DNA reads as TGTGCCAGCAGCGTGGAGGAGGGCCCCTCCACAGATACGCAGTATTTT.